A single sample is the source of the 27 T cell receptor beta chains below, sequenced in a study of shared clonotypes between healthy human individuals. Naive CD8 cells, CD45RO-negative and positively selected for CCR7, excluded terminally differentiated effector memory CD45RA+ cells. Generated by immunoSEQ multiplex PCR, the TCRdb table keeps only in-frame clones and is missing some. The sample includes approximately 2,200,000 clones, about 93% of them seen just once. Sequencing was carried out using naive CD8+ T cells from PBMCs. These receptors all stem from a man aged 18 to 29 in good health. Some clones in this sample may be carry-over from other donors' samples.

The chain recombines TRBV7-9 with TRBJ1-1, with TRBD1 matching 7 bases. The CDR3 loop spans 12 amino acids. V shed 8 bases, J shed 3 bases, and the junction held 3 bases outside the gene matches. Germline V CDR1 and CDR2: SEHNR, FQNEAQ (reference sequence). This chain's CDR3 is CASGQGDTEAFF. DNA of the CDR3: TGTGCCAGCGGCCAGGGGGACACTGAAGCTTTCTTT.

Details on this clone: The same CDR3 also results from other DNA sequences found in this sample. CDR3 coding DNA: TGTGCCAGTGGACAGGGCCGTTCCTACGAGCAGTACTTC. This sequence encodes CASGQGRSYEQYF. V usage is TRBV27 and J usage is TRBJ2-7; 8 bases map to TRBD1. CDR3 length: 13 amino acids. V shed 9 bases and J 1 base; nucleotides not matched to a gene: 5. Per germline, CDR1 MNHEY and CDR2 SMNVEV (reference sequence).

This chain uses TRBV11-3 with TRBJ1-4, with D unresolved. This CDR3 is built from 13 residues. Between the trimmed V and J ends, which lost 0 bases and 7 bases, there was a span of 6 bases. CDR1 and CDR2 (germline): SGHNT, YENEEA. As DNA, the CDR3 is TGTGCCAGCAGCTTAGATCGGGGTGAAAAACTGTTTTTT. Residues: CASSLDRGEKLFF.

This clone was found once. The rearrangement joins TRBV14 to TRBJ1-3, with TRBD1 as a possible D gene (6 bases). This CDR3 has 18 amino acids. Germline CDR1 is SGHDN and CDR2 is FVKESK. V lost 2 bases to trimming and J lost 0 bases, with 17 bases between them. CDR3 in amino acids: CASSQSNHRAPSGNTIYF. For the CDR3, the DNA is TGTGCCAGCAGCCAATCTAACCACAGGGCCCCCTCTGGAAACACCATATATTTT. The whole variable domain, filled in from reference TRBV14 and TRBJ1-3, reads EAGVTQFPSHSVIEKGQTVTLRCDPISGHDNLYWYRRVMGKEIKFLLHFVKESKQDESGMPNNRFLAERTGGTYSTLKVQPAELEDSGVYFCASSQSNHRAPSGNTIYFGEGSWLTVV.

The rearrangement uses TRBV6-1 and TRBJ2-5; D remains ambiguous. Germline CDR1 is MNHNS and CDR2 is SASEGT. V was trimmed by 2 bases and J by 5 bases, leaving 9 bases between them. The CDR3 runs 13 residues. CDR3: CASSEWPSETQYF. The CDR3 DNA follows: TGTGCCAGCAGTGAATGGCCATCGGAGACCCAGTACTTC.

The V call is TRBV5-1, the J call TRBJ2-3; D unresolved. The length of the CDR3 is 13 residues. From germline, CDR1 is SGHRS and CDR2 YFSETQ. V lost 4 bases and J 5 bases, leaving 11 bases between the germline ends. For the CDR3, the DNA is TGCGCCAGCAGCCCGGACCCCGGAGATACGCAGTATTTT. It is translated as CASSPDPGDTQYF.

This rearrangement joins TRBV30 to TRBJ1-1, with a tentative D call TRBD1 (5 bases). Germline V lookup: CDR1 GTSNPN, CDR2 SVGIG (reference sequence). V was cut by 3 bases and J by 4 bases, with 12 bases left in between. There are 13 residues in the CDR3. The CDR3 loop reads CAWRWGLSTEAFF. The DNA for the CDR3 is TGTGCCTGGAGATGGGGGTTGAGCACTGAAGCTTTCTTT.

The genes are TRBV7-9 and TRBJ2-7; TRBD2 matches 11 bases. The CDR3 runs 14 residues. The junction had 7 bases not matched to a gene; V was cut back by 5 bases and J by 7 bases. Looked up from germline, CDR1 is SEHNR and CDR2 is FQNEAQ (reference sequence). CDR3 in amino acids: CASSQGLAAWEQYF. CDR3 nucleotides: TGTGCCAGCAGCCAGGGACTAGCGGCCTGGGAGCAGTACTTC.

The rearrangement links TRBV10-1 to TRBJ2-7, with 7 nucleotides matching TRBD1. Germline values: CDR1 WNHNN, CDR2 SYGVQD (reference sequence). V shed 4 bases and J 4 bases; nucleotides not matched to a gene: 7. This CDR3 region has 14 residues. The CDR3 DNA sequence: TGCGCCAGCAGTGGTCGGGACAGACATTACGAGCAGTACTTC. This codes for CASSGRDRHYEQYF.

This clone appeared a single time. The same CDR3 is also encoded by other DNA sequences in this sample. This chain connects TRBV27 to TRBJ2-1, with 12 nucleotides matching TRBD2. V lost 1 base and J lost 5; bases outside the gene matches: 3. The CDR3 spans 16 residues. Germline V gene data show CDR1 as MNHEY and CDR2 as SMNVEV (reference sequence). CDR3 in amino acids: CASSLLWTSGNNEQFF. The CDR3 bases are TGTGCCAGCAGTTTATTGTGGACTAGCGGGAACAATGAGCAGTTCTTC.

Only one count was recorded for this clone. The rearrangement uses TRBV2 and TRBJ2-3; D might be TRBD2 (6 bases). This CDR3 spans 13 amino acids. V was cut by 6 bases and J by 5 bases, with 12 bases left in between. Germline lookup yields CDR1 SNHLY and CDR2 FYNNEI. In nucleotides, the CDR3 is TGTGCCAGCAGGGCCAGACTAGGAGATACGCAGTATTTT. Translating gives CASRARLGDTQYF.

This chain joins TRBV7-8 and TRBJ1-2; D is ambiguous. This CDR3 is built from 17 residues. CDR1 is SGHVS and CDR2 is FQNEAQ in the germline V gene. The V gene lost 5 bases and the J gene lost 3 bases, with 22 bases spanning the gap. This CDR3 reads CASSGSRKPSKDYGYTF. In nucleotides, the CDR3 is TGTGCCAGCAGCGGTAGCCGAAAGCCTAGTAAAGACTATGGCTACACCTTC. Looking up the rest from reference TRBV7-8 and TRBJ1-2 gives the full variable domain: GAGVSQSPRYKVAKRGQDVALRCDPISGHVSLFWYQQALGQGPEFLTYFQNEAQLDKSGLPSDRFFAERPEGSVSTLKIQRTQQEDSAVYLCASSGSRKPSKDYGYTFGSGTRLTVV.

The chain has TRBV7-9 and TRBJ1-5; D is undetermined. Germline CDR1 reads SEHNR; CDR2 reads FQNEAQ (reference sequence). The CDR3 extends over 12 amino acids. The germline V and J ends were trimmed by 5 bases and 7 bases, with 9 bases remaining between them. The CDR3 is CASSRLGQPQHF. Written as DNA, the CDR3 is TGTGCCAGCAGCCGTTTAGGACAGCCCCAGCATTTT. The full variable domain, with the rest looked up from reference TRBV7-9 and TRBJ1-5, is DTGVSQNPRHKITKRGQNVTFRCDPISEHNRLYWYRQTLGQGPEFLTYFQNEAQLEKSRLLSDRFSAERPKGSFSTLEIQRTEQGDSAMYLCASSRLGQPQHFGDGTRLSIL.

This chain connects TRBV10-3 to TRBJ2-1; D possibly corresponds to TRBD2 (6 bases). Germline CDR1 is ENHRY and CDR2 is SYGVKD. CDR3 length: 12 residues. V was cut by 3 bases and J by 8 bases, with 8 bases left in between. CDR3: CAISESGDEQFF. In DNA form, the CDR3 reads TGTGCCATCAGTGAATCGGGGGATGAGCAGTTCTTC.

The chain recombines TRBV7-6 with TRBJ2-7; 7 nucleotides line up with TRBD2. From germline, CDR1 is SGHVS and CDR2 FNYEAQ. Trimming at V came to 5 bases and at J to 5 bases, leaving 15 bases not matched to a gene. The CDR3 covers 16 residues. The CDR3 region is CASSRLRASGTDEQYF. The CDR3 DNA sequence: TGTGCCAGCAGCCGCCTGCGGGCCAGCGGGACCGACGAGCAGTACTTC.

The genes are TRBV4-3 and TRBJ2-1, with D perhaps being TRBD1 or TRBD2 (5 bases each). The CDR3 is 12 amino acids. CDR1 and CDR2 from the germline V gene are LGHNA and YSLEER. V lost 1 base to trimming and J lost 8 bases, with 6 bases between them. The CDR3 DNA sequence: TGCGCCAGCAGCCAAGTGGGGGATGAGCAGTTCTTC. Translation: CASSQVGDEQFF.

The CDR3 protein is CAISDLAGAADTQYF. The CDR3, as DNA: TGTGCCATCAGTGATTTAGCGGGAGCGGCAGATACGCAGTATTTT. V and J are TRBV10-3 and TRBJ2-3; 9 nucleotides agree with TRBD2. The CDR3 has 15 residues. Trimming at V came to 3 bases and at J to 4 bases, leaving 5 bases not matched to a gene. The germline V gene encodes CDR1 ENHRY and CDR2 SYGVKD.

This chain links TRBV28 with TRBJ1-2, with 10 bases lining up with TRBD1. CDR1 is MDHEN and CDR2 is SYDVKM in the germline V gene. The length of the CDR3 is 18 residues. V gave up 5 bases and J gave up 8 bases; unmatched junction bases: 20. The CDR3 bases are TGTGCCAGCAGTCCACCACGGGACAGGGGATGGGGGTTAGGCGGCTACACCTTC. Protein sequence: CASSPPRDRGWGLGGYTF.

This rearrangement joins TRBV19 to TRBJ1-5, with TRBD1 matching over 7 bases. The CDR3 has 15 amino acids. In germline, CDR1 is LNHDA, CDR2 SQIVND (reference sequence). Losses at the gene ends were 2 bases for V and 1 base for J; bases not matched to a gene: 2. The CDR3 sequence is CASSIHRGSNQPQHF. DNA of the CDR3: TGTGCCAGTAGTATACACAGGGGCAGCAATCAGCCCCAGCATTTT.

The CDR3 DNA follows: TGTGCCAGTCGCTACCTTGGGGCAGGGACCGCCCAGCCCCAGCATTTT. This gives the protein CASRYLGAGTAQPQHF. The chain links TRBV19 to TRBJ1-5; a weak D match, TRBD1 (5 bases). Between the trimmed V and J ends, which lost 8 bases and 7 bases, there was a span of 24 bases. Per germline, CDR1 LNHDA and CDR2 SQIVND (reference sequence). The CDR3 is made up of 16 amino acids.

This clone has a single count. This chain joins TRBV7-9 and TRBJ1-3; possibly TRBD1 for D (6 bases). The CDR3 runs to 16 residues. Germline loops: CDR1 SEHNR, CDR2 FQNEAQ (reference sequence). Trimming cost V 2 bases and J 0 bases, with 11 bases left between them. Here the CDR3 reads CASSLTGHSSGNTIYF. The CDR3 DNA sequence: TGTGCCAGCAGCTTAACGGGACACAGCTCTGGAAACACCATATATTTT.

The chain links TRBV6-1 to TRBJ2-2, with 7 bases matching TRBD1. V was clipped by 6 bases and J by 7 bases; unmatched bases: 2. The germline V gene encodes CDR1 MNHNS and CDR2 SASEGT. CDR3 size: 12 residues. The CDR3 is CASRTGIGELFF. DNA of the CDR3: TGTGCCAGCAGGACAGGGATCGGGGAGCTGTTTTTT.

This chain links TRBV7-8 with TRBJ1-1; D is unclear. The CDR3 totals 14 residues. The germline V gene encodes CDR1 SGHVS and CDR2 FQNEAQ. With 0 bases removed from V and 3 bases from J, the gap between germline ends came to 8 bases. Here the CDR3 DNA reads TGTGCCAGCAGCTTAGCGGAGGGAGACACTGAAGCTTTCTTT. Translating gives CASSLAEGDTEAFF.

CDR3 amino acids: CASSQDWGGVPTGELFF. The CDR3 DNA follows: TGCGCCAGCAGCCAAGATTGGGGGGGAGTCCCCACCGGGGAGCTGTTTTTT. The rearrangement links TRBV4-3 to TRBJ2-2, with 7 bases fitting TRBD2. J gave up 4 bases and V 0 bases, and 8 bases lay outside the gene matches. The CDR3 spans 17 residues. From germline, CDR1 is LGHNA and CDR2 YSLEER.

The V and J genes are TRBV4-1 and TRBJ2-1, with 12 bases fitting TRBD2. This CDR3 comprises 15 residues. J gave up 6 bases and V 4 bases, and 4 bases lay outside the gene matches. In germline, CDR1 is MGHRA, CDR2 YSYEKL. The CDR3 DNA sequence: TGCGCCAGCAGCCCGACTAGCGGGAGAGGCAATGAGCAGTTCTTC. Amino acids: CASSPTSGRGNEQFF.

The chain links TRBV7-8 to TRBJ1-2, with 7 positions matching TRBD1. This CDR3 is built from 14 residues. Germline values: CDR1 SGHVS, CDR2 FQNEAQ. V dropped 2 bases and J dropped 8; count of bases not matched to a gene: 8. The CDR3 here is CASSLSQGDYGYTF. The CDR3 DNA reads TGTGCCAGCAGCTTAAGCCAGGGGGATTACGGCTACACCTTC.

This clone was observed once. J is TRBJ2-7 and V is TRBV9; 8 bases are shared with TRBD2. Germline assignment: CDR1 SGDLS and CDR2 YYNGEE. V trimming: 0 bases; J trimming: 7 bases; junction bases outside the gene matches: 9. This CDR3 has 15 residues. The CDR3 DNA follows: TGTGCCAGCAGCGTAGGGGCGGGAGGCGGGGAGGAGCAGTACTTC. Translated: CASSVGAGGGEEQYF. The full variable domain, with the rest looked up from reference TRBV9 and TRBJ2-7, is DSGVTQTPKHLITATGQRVTLRCSPRSGDLSVYWYQQSLDQGLQFLIQYYNGEERAKGNILERFSAQQFPDLHSELNLSSLELGDSALYFCASSVGAGGGEEQYFGPGTRLTVT.